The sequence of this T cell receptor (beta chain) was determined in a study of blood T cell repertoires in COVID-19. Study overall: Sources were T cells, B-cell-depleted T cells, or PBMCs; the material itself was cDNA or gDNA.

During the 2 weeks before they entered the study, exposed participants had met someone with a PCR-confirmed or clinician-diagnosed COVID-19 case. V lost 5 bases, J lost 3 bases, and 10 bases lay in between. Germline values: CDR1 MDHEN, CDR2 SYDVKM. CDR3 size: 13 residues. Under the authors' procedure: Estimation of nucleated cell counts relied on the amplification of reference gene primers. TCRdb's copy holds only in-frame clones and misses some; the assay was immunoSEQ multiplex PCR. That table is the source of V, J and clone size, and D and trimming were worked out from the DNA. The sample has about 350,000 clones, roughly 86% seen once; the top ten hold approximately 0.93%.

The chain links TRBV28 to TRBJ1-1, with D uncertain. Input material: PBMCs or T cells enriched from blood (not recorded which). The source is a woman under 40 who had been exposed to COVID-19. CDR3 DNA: TGTGCCAGCAGTCCTTATGGAGACACTGAAGCTTTCTTT. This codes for CASSPYGDTEAFF.